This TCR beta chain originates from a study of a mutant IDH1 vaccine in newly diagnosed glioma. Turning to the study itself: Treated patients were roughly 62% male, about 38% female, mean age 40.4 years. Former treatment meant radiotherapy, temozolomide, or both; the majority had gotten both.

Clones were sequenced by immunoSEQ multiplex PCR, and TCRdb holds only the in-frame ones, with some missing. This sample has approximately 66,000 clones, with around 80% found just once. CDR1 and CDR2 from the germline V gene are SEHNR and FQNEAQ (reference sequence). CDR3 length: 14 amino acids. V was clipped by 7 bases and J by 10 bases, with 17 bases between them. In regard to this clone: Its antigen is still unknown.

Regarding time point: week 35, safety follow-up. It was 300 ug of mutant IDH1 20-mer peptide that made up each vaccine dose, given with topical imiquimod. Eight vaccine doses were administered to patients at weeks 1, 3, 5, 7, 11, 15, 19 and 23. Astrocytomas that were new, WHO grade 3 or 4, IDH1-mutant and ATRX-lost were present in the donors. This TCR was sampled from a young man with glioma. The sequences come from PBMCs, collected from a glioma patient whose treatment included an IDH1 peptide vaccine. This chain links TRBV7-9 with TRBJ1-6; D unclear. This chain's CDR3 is CASTNQMGGSPLHF. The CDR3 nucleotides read TGTGCCAGCACCAACCAAATGGGAGGATCACCCCTCCACTTT.